The T cell receptor (beta chain) described here comes from a study of blood T cell repertoires in COVID-19. As for the study in general: Some COVID-19 samples were acute and others convalescent; all came from the United States, Italy and Spain.

Clinical histories supplied by participants themselves formed the basis of cohort assignment. After removal of 7 bases from V and 1 base from J, the junction contained 1 base not matched to a gene. The CDR3 runs 14 residues. Germline loops: CDR1 KGHDR, CDR2 SFDVKD. TCRdb keeps only in-frame clones here, not all; method: immunoSEQ multiplex PCR. Here the sample spans 350,000 to 400,000 clones, roughly nine tenths being singletons. This chain uses TRBV24-1 with TRBJ1-1; 11 bases align to TRBD1. The sequenced sample was PBMCs or T cells enriched from blood (not recorded which). This TCR was recovered from a woman aged 40 to 50 who had been exposed to COVID-19. CDR3 protein: CATRGTGGNTEAFF. CDR3 in DNA: TGTGCCACCAGGGGGACAGGGGGGAACACTGAAGCTTTCTTT.